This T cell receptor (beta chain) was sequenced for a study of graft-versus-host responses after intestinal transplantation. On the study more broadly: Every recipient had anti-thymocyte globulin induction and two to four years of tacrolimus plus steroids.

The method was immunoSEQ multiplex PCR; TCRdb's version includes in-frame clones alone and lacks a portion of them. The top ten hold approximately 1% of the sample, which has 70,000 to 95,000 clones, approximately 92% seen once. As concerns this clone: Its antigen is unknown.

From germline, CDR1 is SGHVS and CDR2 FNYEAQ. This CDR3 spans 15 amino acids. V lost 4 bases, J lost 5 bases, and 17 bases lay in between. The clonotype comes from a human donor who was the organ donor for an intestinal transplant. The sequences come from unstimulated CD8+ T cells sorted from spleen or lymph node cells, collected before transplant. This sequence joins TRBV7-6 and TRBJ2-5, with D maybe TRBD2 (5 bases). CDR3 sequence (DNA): TGTGCCAGCAGCTCGGCCCCGATCCGGGGTGAGACCCAGTACTTC. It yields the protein CASSSAPIRGETQYF.